The T cell receptor beta chain described here comes from a study of blood T cell repertoires in COVID-19. Study overall: T cells, B-cell-depleted T cells, or PBMCs provided the cDNA or gDNA that served as material.

How the authors handled the data: Amplifying reference gene primers gave estimates of nucleated cell counts. Here immunoSEQ multiplex PCR was the method, and the copy in TCRdb shows in-frame clones only, minus some. The DNA was the basis for D and trimming; V, J and clone size are from that table. The table has approximately 190,000 clones, about 81% seen once. Germline V gives CDR1 MNHEY, CDR2 SMNVEV (reference sequence). This CDR3 region has 16 residues. Trimming cost V 6 bases and J 0 bases; bases outside gene matches: 5. The sample comprised peripheral blood. The chain joins TRBV27 to TRBJ2-6; 7 bases agree with TRBD1. This TCR came from a man aged 25-45 years with active or convalescent COVID-19. The CDR3 nucleotides are TGTGCCAGCAGCTGGACAGGTACCTCTGGGGCCAACGTCCTGACTTTC. Protein product: CASSWTGTSGANVLTF. The complete variable domain, with remaining parts taken from reference TRBV27 and TRBJ2-6, reads EAQVTQNPRYLITVTGKKLTVTCSQNMNHEYMSWYRQDPGLGLRQIYYSMNVEVTDKGDVPEGYKVSRKEKRNFPLILESPSPNQTSLYFCASSWTGTSGANVLTFGAGSRLTVL.